This T cell receptor beta chain was sequenced for a study of cytomegalovirus exposure and HLA in healthy donors. Study results and caveats: Researchers reported from a later analysis that most CMV-associated TCR beta chains appeared HLA-restricted. What was likely a sequencing artifact was a cluster of highly shared sequence variants.

Per the germline V gene, CDR1 is SNHLY and CDR2 is FYNNEI. The CDR3 runs to 14 residues. V lost 7 bases and J 6 bases, leaving 16 bases between the germline ends. This cohort consisted of healthy bone marrow donors. Despite likely unrecorded immune exposures, the donors were nominally healthy at the time of sampling. Primers for the PCR totalled 60 Vbeta and 13 Jbeta. Generated by immunoSEQ multiplex PCR, the TCRdb table keeps only in-frame clones and is missing some. This table holds approximately 100,000 clones, roughly 71% found once. Remarks on this clone: What it recognizes is unknown.

This chain joins TRBV2 and TRBJ2-1; TRBD2 might be the D (5 bases). The specimen was PBMCs. The receptor comes from a woman between 40 and 55 years old in good health and CMV-seronegative. This CDR3 is CASIRPLEGNEQFF. CDR3 coding DNA: TGTGCCAGCATCCGACCCCTCGAGGGCAATGAGCAGTTCTTC.